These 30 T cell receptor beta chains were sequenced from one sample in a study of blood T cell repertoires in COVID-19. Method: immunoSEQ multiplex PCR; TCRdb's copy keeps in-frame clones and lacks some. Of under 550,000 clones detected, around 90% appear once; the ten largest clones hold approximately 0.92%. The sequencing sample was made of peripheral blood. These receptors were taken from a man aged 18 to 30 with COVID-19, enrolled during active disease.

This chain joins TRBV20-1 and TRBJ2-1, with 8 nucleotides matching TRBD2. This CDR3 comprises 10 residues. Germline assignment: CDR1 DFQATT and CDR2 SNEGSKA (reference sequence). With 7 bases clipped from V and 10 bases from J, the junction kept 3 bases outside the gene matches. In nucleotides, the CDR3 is TGCAGTGGGCAGCGGGAGGAGCAGTTCTTC. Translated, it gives CSGQREEQFF.

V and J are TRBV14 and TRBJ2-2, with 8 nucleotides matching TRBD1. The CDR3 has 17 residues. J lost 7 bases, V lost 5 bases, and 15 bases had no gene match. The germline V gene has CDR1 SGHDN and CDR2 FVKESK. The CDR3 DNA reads TGTGCCAGCAGCGCCATAAATCGCAGGGGGCAGGGCGGGGAGCTGTTTTTT. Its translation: CASSAINRRGQGGELFF.

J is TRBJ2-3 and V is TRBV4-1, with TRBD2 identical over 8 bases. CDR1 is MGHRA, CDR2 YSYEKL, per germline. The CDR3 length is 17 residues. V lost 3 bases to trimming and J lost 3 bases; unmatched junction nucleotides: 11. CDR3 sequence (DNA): TGCGCCAGCAGCCACAGTGGGGTTGGCGGGAGGACAGATACGCAGTATTTT. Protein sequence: CASSHSGVGGRTDTQYF.

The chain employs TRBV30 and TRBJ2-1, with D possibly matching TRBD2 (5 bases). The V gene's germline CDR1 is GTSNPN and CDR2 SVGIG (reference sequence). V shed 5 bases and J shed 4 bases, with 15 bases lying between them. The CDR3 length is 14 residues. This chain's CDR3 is CAWGRGPGYNEQFF. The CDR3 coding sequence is TGTGCCTGGGGGCGAGGGCCTGGGTACAATGAGCAGTTCTTC.

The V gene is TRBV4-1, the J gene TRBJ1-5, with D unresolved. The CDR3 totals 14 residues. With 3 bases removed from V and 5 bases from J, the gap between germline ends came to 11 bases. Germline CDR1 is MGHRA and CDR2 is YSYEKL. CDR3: CASSHRQEDQPQHF. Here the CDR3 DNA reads TGCGCCAGCAGCCATCGGCAGGAGGATCAGCCCCAGCATTTT.

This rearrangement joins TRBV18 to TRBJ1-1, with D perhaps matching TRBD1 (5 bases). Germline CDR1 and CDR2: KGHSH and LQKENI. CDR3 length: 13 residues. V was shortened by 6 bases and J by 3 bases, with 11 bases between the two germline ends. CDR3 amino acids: CASSPGGDTEAFF. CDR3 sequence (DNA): TGTGCCAGCTCCCCGGGGGGTGACACTGAAGCTTTCTTT. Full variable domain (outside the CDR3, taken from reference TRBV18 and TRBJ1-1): NAGVMQNPRHLVRRRGQEARLRCSPMKGHSHVYWYRQLPEEGLKFMVYLQKENIIDESGMPKERFSAEFPKEGPSILRIQQVVRGDSAAYFCASSPGGDTEAFFGQGTRLTVV.

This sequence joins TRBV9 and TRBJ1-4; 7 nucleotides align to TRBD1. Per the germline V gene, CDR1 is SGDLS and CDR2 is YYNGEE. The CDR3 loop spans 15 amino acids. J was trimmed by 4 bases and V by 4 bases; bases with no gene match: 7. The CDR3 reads CASSPQTGLNEKLFF. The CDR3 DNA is TGTGCCAGCAGCCCGCAGACAGGGCTTAATGAAAAACTGTTTTTT. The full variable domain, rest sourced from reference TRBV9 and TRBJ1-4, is DSGVTQTPKHLITATGQRVTLRCSPRSGDLSVYWYQQSLDQGLQFLIQYYNGEERAKGNILERFSAQQFPDLHSELNLSSLELGDSALYFCASSPQTGLNEKLFFGSGTQLSVL.

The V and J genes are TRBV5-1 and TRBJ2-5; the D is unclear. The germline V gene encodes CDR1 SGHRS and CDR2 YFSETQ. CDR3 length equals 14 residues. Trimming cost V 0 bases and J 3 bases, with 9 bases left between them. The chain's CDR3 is CASSLGLIKETQYF. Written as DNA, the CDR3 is TGCGCCAGCAGCTTGGGACTTATCAAAGAGACCCAGTACTTC.

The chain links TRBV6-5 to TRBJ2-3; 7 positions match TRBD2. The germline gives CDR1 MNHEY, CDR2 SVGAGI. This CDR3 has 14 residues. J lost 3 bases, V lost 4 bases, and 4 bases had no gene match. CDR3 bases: TGTGCCAGCAGTTCCAGCGGGACGACAGATACGCAGTATTTT. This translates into CASSSSGTTDTQYF.

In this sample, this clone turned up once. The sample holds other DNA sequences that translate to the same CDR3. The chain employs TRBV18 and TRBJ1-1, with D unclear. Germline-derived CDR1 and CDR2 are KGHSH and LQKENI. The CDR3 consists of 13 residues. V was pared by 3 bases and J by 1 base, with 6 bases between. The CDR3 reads CASSPERNTEAFF. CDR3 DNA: TGTGCCAGCTCACCTGAGAGGAACACTGAAGCTTTCTTT.

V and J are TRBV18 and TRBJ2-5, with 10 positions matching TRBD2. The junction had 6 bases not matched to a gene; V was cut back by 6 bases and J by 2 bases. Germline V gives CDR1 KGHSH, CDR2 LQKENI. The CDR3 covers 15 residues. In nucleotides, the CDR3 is TGTGCCAGCTCTCCCCTAGCGGGGGAACAAGAGACCCAGTACTTC. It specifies CASSPLAGEQETQYF.

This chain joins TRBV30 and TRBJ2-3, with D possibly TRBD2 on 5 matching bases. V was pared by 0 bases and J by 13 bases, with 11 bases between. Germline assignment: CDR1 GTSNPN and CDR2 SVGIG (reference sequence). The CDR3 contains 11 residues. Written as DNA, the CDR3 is TGTGCCTGGAGTGTGGGAGTTAGTGAGTATTTT. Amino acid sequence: CAWSVGVSEYF.

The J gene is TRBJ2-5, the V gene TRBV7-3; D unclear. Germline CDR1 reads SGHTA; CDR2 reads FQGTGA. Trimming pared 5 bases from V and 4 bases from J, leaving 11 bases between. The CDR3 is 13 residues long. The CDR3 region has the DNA TGTGCCAGCAGCCCCTTGGAGTTAGAGACCCAGTACTTC. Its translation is CASSPLELETQYF.

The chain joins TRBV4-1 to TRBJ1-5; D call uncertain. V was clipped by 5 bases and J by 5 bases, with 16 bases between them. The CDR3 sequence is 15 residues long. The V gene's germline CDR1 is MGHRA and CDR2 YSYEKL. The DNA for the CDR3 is TGCGCCAGCAGCGAAACGGGAATTGACGATCAGCCCCAGCATTTT. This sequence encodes CASSETGIDDQPQHF.

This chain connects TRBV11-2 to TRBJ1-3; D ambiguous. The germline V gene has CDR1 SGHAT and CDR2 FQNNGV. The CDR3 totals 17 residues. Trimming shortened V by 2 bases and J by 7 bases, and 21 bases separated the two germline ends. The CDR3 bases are TGTGCCAGCAGCTTACGGCGTGAAGGGTACTCGGGGAACACCATATATTTT. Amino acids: CASSLRREGYSGNTIYF.

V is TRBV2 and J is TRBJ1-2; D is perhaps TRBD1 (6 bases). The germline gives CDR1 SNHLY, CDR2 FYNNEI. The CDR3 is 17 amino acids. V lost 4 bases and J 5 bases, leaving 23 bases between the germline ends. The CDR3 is CASSGGGRNWREYGYTF. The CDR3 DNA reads TGTGCCAGCAGTGGGGGGGGCAGGAATTGGCGGGAATATGGCTACACCTTC.

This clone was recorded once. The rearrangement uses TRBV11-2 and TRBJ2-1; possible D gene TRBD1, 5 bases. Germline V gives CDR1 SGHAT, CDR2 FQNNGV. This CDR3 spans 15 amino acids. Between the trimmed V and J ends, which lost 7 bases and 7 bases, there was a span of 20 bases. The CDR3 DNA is TGTGCCAGCACCCCGTTGGACACAATGGCGAATGAGCAGTTCTTC. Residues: CASTPLDTMANEQFF.

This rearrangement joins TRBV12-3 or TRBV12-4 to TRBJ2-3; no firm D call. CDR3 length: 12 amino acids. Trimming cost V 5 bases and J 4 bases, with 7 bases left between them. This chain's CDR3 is CASSTSADTQYF. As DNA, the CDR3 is TGTGCCAGCAGTACAAGTGCAGATACGCAGTATTTT.

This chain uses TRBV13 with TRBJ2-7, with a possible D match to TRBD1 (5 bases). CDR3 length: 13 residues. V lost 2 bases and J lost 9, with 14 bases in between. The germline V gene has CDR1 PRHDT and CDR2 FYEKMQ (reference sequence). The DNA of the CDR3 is TGTGCCAGCAGCTTAAACGACCCAGGGTCGCAGTACTTC. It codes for CASSLNDPGSQYF.

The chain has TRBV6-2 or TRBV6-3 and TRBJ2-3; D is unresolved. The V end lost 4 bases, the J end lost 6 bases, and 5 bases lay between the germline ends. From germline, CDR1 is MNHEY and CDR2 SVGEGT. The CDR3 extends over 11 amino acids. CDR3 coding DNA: TGTGCCAGCAGTTCCCGGGATACGCAGTATTTT. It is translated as CASSSRDTQYF.

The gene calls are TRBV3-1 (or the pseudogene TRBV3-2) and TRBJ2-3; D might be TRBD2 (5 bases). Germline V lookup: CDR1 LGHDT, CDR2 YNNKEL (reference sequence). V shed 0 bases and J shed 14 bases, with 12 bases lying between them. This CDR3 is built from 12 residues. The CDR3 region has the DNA TGTGCCAGCAGCCAAGAAGCGGCACCGATGTATTTT. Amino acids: CASSQEAAPMYF.

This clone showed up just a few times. CDR3 in DNA: TGTGCCAGCAGCAGCCTCCGGGACAGAGCCTCTATAGGAGTTGAAAAACTGTTTTTT. This gives the protein CASSSLRDRASIGVEKLFF. The chain combines TRBV7-3 with TRBJ1-4; 7 bases fit TRBD1. Germline-derived CDR1 and CDR2 are SGHTA and FQGTGA. V trimming: 5 bases; J trimming: 7 bases; junction bases outside the gene matches: 22. This CDR3 is 19 amino acids long.

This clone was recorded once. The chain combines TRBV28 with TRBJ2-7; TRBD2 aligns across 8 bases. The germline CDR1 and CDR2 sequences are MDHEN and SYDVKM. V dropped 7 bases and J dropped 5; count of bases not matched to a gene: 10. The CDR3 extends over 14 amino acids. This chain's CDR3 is CASTNSGKGHEQYF. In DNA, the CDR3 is TGTGCCAGCACCAATAGCGGGAAGGGCCACGAGCAGTACTTC.

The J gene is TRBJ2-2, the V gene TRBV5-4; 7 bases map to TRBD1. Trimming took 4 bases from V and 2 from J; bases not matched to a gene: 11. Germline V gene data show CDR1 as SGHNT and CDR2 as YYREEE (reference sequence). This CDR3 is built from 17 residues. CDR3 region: CASSTRPGQPNTGELFF. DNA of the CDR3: TGTGCCAGCAGCACACGTCCGGGACAGCCCAACACCGGGGAGCTGTTTTTT. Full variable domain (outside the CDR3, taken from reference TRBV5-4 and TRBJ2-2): ETGVTQSPTHLIKTRGQQVTLRCSSQSGHNTVSWYQQALGQGPQFIFQYYREEENGRGNFPPRFSGLQFPNYSSELNVNALELDDSALYLCASSTRPGQPNTGELFFGEGSRLTVL.

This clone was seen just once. CDR3 region: CASSLGGAHGYTF. The CDR3 coding sequence is TGTGCCAGCAGTTTAGGCGGGGCCCATGGCTACACCTTC. The gene calls are TRBV12-3 or TRBV12-4 and TRBJ1-2, with D possibly matching TRBD1 (5 bases). Trimming took 1 base from V and 6 from J, leaving 9 bases between them. This CDR3 has 13 amino acids.

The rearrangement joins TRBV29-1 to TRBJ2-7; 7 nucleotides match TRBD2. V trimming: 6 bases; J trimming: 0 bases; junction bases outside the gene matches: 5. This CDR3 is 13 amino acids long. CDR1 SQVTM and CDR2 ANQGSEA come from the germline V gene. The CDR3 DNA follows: TGCAGCGTGCTAAGGGACTACTCCTACGAGCAGTACTTC. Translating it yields CSVLRDYSYEQYF.

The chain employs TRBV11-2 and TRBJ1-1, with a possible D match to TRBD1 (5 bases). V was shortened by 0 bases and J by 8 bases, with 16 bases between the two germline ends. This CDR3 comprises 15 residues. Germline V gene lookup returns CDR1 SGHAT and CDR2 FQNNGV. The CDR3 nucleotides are TGTGCCAGCAGCTTAGATCCCAGGACATGGGGCGAAGCTTTCTTT. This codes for CASSLDPRTWGEAFF.

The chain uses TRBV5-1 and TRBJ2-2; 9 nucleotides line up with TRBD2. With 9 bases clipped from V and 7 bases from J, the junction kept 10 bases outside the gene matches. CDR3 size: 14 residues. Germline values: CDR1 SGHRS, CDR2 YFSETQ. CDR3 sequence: CATERGAGIGELFF. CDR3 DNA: TGCGCCACCGAGCGGGGGGCCGGAATCGGGGAGCTGTTTTTT.

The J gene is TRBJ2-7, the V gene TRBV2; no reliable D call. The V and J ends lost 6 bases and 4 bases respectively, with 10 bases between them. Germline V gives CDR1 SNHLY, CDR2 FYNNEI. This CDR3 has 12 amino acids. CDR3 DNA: TGTGCCAGCAGCGAATTTAGTTACGAGCAGTACTTC. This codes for CASSEFSYEQYF.

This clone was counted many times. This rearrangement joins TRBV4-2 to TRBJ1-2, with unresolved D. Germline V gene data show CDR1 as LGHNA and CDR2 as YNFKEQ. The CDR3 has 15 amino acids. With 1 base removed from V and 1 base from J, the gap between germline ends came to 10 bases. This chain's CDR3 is CASSQADGNNYGYTF. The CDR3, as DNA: TGTGCCAGCAGCCAAGCCGACGGGAATAACTATGGCTACACCTTC.